Sequencing of this T cell receptor (beta chain) was carried out in a study of blood T cell repertoires in COVID-19. Assay used: immunoSEQ multiplex PCR; TCRdb lists only in-frame clones, some missing. The sample contains 140,000 to 150,000 clones, 85% to 90% of which appear only once. V lost 9 bases, J lost 3 bases, and 9 bases stayed unmatched. This CDR3 region has 15 residues. Per the germline V gene, CDR1 is ENHRY and CDR2 is SYGVKD. Participant-reported clinical history was the basis for cohort assignment. The TCR comes from a woman in her twenties or thirties with acute COVID-19. The chain recombines TRBV10-3 with TRBJ2-1, with 9 bases lining up with TRBD1. The sequencing input was PBMCs or T cells enriched from blood (not recorded which). The CDR3 coding sequence is TGTGCCATTGCCCCCGGGACAGGGCTCTACAATGAGCAGTTCTTC. Translated, it gives CAIAPGTGLYNEQFF.